This entry describes one TCR beta chain. The donors were healthy bone marrow donors. V lost 6 bases and J lost 7, with 7 bases in between. CDR1 and CDR2 (germline): DFQATT, SNEGSKA (reference sequence). The CDR3 loop spans 10 amino acids. The PCR made use of 60 Vbeta and 13 Jbeta primers. Produced via immunoSEQ multiplex PCR; TCRdb's table is partial and in-frame only. Here the sample spans over 150,000 clones, roughly 80% being singletons. This sample is drawn from a study of cytomegalovirus exposure and HLA in healthy donors. Study overall: Genotyping of 398 donors showed that roughly 80% belonged to the Caucasian-associated ancestry cluster.

V is TRBV20-1 and J is TRBJ2-4, with D hard to call. The source is a man aged 18 to 30 in good health and CMV-seropositive. The specimen was PBMCs. This CDR3 reads CSAYSNIQYF. The CDR3 region has the DNA TGCAGTGCCTACAGTAACATTCAGTACTTC.